This is a list of T cell receptor beta chains from one sample in a study of shared clonotypes between healthy human individuals. Assay: immunoSEQ multiplex PCR; the TCRdb copy retains only in-frame clones and omits some. The sample lists about 520,000 clones, 81% seen once, with approximately 12% in the top ten. The material sequenced was PBMCs. Receptors were obtained from a woman aged 35 to 49 in good health. Some clones in this sample may be carry-over from other donors' samples. Both conserved end residues are trimmed from each CDR3.

TRBV5-6	TRBJ2-7	ASSYRGHHEQY
TRBV5-3	TRBJ2-5	ARSFRGQGNEVQETQY
TRBV10-2	TRBJ2-3	ASRGTSESTDTQY
TRBV28	TRBJ2-7	ASSSPPGGEGRLYEQY
TRBV11-2	TRBJ2-1	ASSLRDWRNYYNEQF
TRBV23-1	.	ASSQSPYRTARKTYEQY
TRBV19	TRBJ2-5	ASSMLVRQTQY
TRBV7-9	TRBJ2-3	ASSRGSTDTQY
TRBV5-6	TRBJ1-1	ASTLTSGMNTEAF
TRBV5-4	TRBJ2-1	ASSLSSGGNEQF
TRBV18	TRBJ2-5	ASSPNTGTEETQY
TRBV5-1	TRBJ2-1	ASSLARGRDQEQF
TRBV4-1	TRBJ2-1	ASMGRANYNEQF
TRBV10-3	TRBJ2-1	AISESEPGEQF
TRBV2	TRBJ2-7	ASSEDMIRAHYEQY
TRBV29-1	TRBJ2-1	SVKGTSGSNEQF